The clone carrying this T cell receptor beta chain was recorded only once. The PCR employed 60 Vbeta primers together with 13 Jbeta primers. Sequenced by immunoSEQ multiplex PCR; TCRdb stores in-frame clones only, minus some. The sample records approximately 74,000 clones, about 60% being singletons. The data are from a study of cytomegalovirus exposure and HLA in healthy donors. V lost 0 bases to trimming and J lost 0 bases, with 10 bases between them. The CDR3 extends over 15 amino acids. CDR1 is SGDLS and CDR2 is YYNGEE in the germline V gene. The sequence was collected from a man aged 30 to 45 in good health and CMV-seropositive. The chain combines TRBV9 with TRBJ2-7; TRBD2 might be the D (6 bases). Sequences were obtained from PBMCs. CDR3 protein: CASSVEPGSSYEQYF. CDR3 DNA sequence: TGTGCCAGCAGCGTAGAACCCGGGAGCTCCTACGAGCAGTACTTC.